This T cell receptor beta chain is drawn from a study of T-cell reconstitution after alpha-beta-depleted transplantation in children. Notes on the study in general: Diversity and T-cell counts at one year after transplant derived mostly from new T cells. Several hundred expanded graft clones reportedly were the source of alpha-beta T cells about two months after transplant. Surviving recipient T cells and thymic progenitors accounted for the high day-60 TCRbeta diversity observed in some patients.

The CDR3 is 15 residues long. J lost 4 bases, V lost 4 bases, and 6 bases had no gene match. In regard to this clonotype: The antigen is unknown.

Preparation of the TCRbeta library used unique molecular identifiers. TCRdb re-analysed the PCR reads in MiXCR, keeping a single row per CDR3 protein. Here the sample spans about a million distinct CDR3 sequences, about 26% being singletons. This chain links TRBV12-3 or TRBV12-4 with TRBJ2-3, with 9 bases fitting TRBD2. The clonotype comes from a boy younger than two who had a stem cell transplant for SCID, so the T cells may come from the graft donor. Sequencing used PBMCs, mostly from graft donor cells, obtained 360 days after TCRalphabeta/CD19-depleted stem cell transplant. The DNA of the CDR3 is TGTGCCAGCAGTTGGGCGGGAGGGTCCGCAGATACGCAGTATTTT. Protein product: CASSWAGGSADTQYF.